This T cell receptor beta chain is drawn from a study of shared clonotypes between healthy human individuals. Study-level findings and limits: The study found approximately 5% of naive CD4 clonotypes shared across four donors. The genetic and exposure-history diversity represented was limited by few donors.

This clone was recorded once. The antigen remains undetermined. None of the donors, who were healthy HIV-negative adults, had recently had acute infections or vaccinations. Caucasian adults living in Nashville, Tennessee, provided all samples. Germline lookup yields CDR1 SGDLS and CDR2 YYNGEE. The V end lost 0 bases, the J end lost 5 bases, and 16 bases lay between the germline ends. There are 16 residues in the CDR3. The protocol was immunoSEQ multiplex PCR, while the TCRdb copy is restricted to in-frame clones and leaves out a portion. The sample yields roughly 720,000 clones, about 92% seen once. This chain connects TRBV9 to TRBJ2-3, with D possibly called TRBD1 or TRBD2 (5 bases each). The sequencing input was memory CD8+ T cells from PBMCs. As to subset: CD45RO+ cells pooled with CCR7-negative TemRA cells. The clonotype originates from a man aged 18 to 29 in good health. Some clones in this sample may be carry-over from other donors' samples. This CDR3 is CASSVGTLFAGDTQYF. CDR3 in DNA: TGTGCCAGCAGCGTAGGGACACTTTTTGCGGGAGATACGCAGTATTTT.